This TCR beta chain derives from a study of vaccination and CD4 T cells after COVID-19. Study at large: Researchers treated cells with overlapping spike peptides taken from SARS-CoV-2, HCoV-NL63, HCoV-OC43 and HCoV-229E.

This clonotype occurred a few times. Its target is unknown. The Oncomine TCR Beta short-read assay was what sequenced the DNA obtained from cultured CD4+ T cells. TCRdb re-derived calls from the PCR reads in MiXCR, one entry per CDR3 protein. The top ten hold about 5.5% of the sample, which has fewer than 20,000 distinct CDR3 sequences, approximately 63% seen once. Stated treatment: approximately nine-day PBMC culture with coronavirus spike peptide pools or control peptides (ViraFEST assay). Via ViraFEST, peptide pools expanded antigen-specific T cells before TCR sequencing. Study-wide results and caveats: SARS-CoV-2-reactive clonotypes showed a nonsignificant median rise from about 22 to 38. Within convalescent individuals, 304 out of 307 vaccine-specific clones proved to be spike mono-reactive.

Specimen: CD4+ T cells from blood, cultured in vitro. The TCR sequence derives from a human donor who had recovered from COVID-19.

CDR3 sequence: CSARRTGAEGQPQHF. CDR3 in DNA: TGCAGTGCTAGACGGACAGGGGCGGAGGGTCAGCCCCAGCATTTT. The chain couples TRBV20-1 to TRBJ1-5; 9 nucleotides align to TRBD1. Germline values: CDR1 DFQATT, CDR2 SNEGSKA (reference sequence). The V segment lost 2 bases and the J segment 6 bases; nucleotides outside the gene matches: 8. The CDR3 covers 15 residues.